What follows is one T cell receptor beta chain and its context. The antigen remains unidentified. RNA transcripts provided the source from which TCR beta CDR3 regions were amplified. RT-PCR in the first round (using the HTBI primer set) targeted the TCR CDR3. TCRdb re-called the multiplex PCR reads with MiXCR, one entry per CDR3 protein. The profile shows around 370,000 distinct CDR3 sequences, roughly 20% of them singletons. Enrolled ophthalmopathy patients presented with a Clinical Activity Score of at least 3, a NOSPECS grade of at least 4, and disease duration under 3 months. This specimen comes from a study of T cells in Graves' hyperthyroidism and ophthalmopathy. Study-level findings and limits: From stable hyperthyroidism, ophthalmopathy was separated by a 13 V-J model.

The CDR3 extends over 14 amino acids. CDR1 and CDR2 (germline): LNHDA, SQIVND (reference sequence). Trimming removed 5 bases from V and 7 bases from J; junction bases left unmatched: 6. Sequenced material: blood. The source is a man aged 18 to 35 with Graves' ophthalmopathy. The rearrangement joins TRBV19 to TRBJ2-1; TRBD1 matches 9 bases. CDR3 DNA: TGTGCCAGTAGTCCGTGGACAGGGGCAAATGAGCAGTTCTTC. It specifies CASSPWTGANEQFF. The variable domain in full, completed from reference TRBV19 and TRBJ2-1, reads DGGITQSPKYLFRKEGQNVTLSCEQNLNHDAMYWYRQDPGQGLRLIYYSQIVNDFQKGDIAEGYSVSREKKESFPLTVTSAQKNPTAFYLCASSPWTGANEQFFGPGTRLTVL.